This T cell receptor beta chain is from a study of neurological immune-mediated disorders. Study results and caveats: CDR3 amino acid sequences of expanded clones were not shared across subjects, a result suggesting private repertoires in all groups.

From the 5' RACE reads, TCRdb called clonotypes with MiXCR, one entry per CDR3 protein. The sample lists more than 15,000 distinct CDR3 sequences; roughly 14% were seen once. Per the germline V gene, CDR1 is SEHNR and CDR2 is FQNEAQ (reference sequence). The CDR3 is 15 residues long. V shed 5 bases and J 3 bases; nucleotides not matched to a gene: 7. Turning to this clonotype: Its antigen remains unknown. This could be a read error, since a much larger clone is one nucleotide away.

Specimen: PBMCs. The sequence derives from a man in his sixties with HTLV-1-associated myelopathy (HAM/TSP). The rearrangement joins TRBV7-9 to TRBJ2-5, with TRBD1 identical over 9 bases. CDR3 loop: CASSPGTGIKETQYF. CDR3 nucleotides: TGTGCCAGCAGCCCAGGGACAGGGATCAAAGAGACCCAGTACTTC.